These 4 T cell receptor beta chains share one sample of origin, sequenced in a study of cytomegalovirus exposure and HLA in healthy donors. PCR employed 60 Vbeta and 13 Jbeta primers. Measured with immunoSEQ multiplex PCR; TCRdb has only the in-frame clones, and not every one. The table has 150,000 to 200,000 clones, approximately 80% seen once. The sample comprised PBMCs. The receptors were sampled from a girl under 18 in good health and CMV-seropositive.

The CDR3: CASMVGPGGTGELFF. The CDR3 nucleotides read TGTGCCAGTATGGTAGGGCCCGGGGGCACCGGGGAGCTGTTTTTT. V and J are TRBV19 and TRBJ2-2, with a possible D match to TRBD2 (6 bases). The V gene lost 7 bases and the J gene lost 4 bases, with 16 bases spanning the gap. This CDR3 region has 15 residues. Germline V lookup: CDR1 LNHDA, CDR2 SQIVND (reference sequence). The variable domain in full, with the rest retrieved from reference TRBV19 and TRBJ2-2, is DGGITQSPKYLFRKEGQNVTLSCEQNLNHDAMYWYRQDPGQGLRLIYYSQIVNDFQKGDIAEGYSVSREKKESFPLTVTSAQKNPTAFYLCASMVGPGGTGELFFGEGSRLTVL.

This sequence joins TRBV30 and TRBJ2-1, with TRBD2 identical over 9 bases. V shed 3 bases, J shed 4 bases, and the junction held 4 bases outside the gene matches. This CDR3 region has 14 residues. From germline, CDR1 is GTSNPN and CDR2 SVGIG (reference sequence). CDR3 residues: CAWRGLALYNEQFF. CDR3 DNA sequence: TGTGCCTGGAGGGGACTAGCTCTGTACAATGAGCAGTTCTTC.

The count of this clone is one. The chain recombines TRBV10-3 with TRBJ1-2; weak D call: TRBD1 (5 bases). The germline V gene encodes CDR1 ENHRY and CDR2 SYGVKD. Trimming left V 3 bases short and J 8 bases short, with 16 bases between. The CDR3 length is 14 residues. DNA of the CDR3: TGTGCCATCAGTGAAGCCAGGGAGGTAGGAGGCTACACCTTC. Translation gives CAISEAREVGGYTF.

A single count supports this clone. This sample also contains other DNA sequences that code for the same CDR3. The chain joins TRBV6-5 to TRBJ2-7; 9 bases align to TRBD2. The V segment lost 0 bases and the J segment 1 base; nucleotides outside the gene matches: 1. The CDR3 loop spans 15 amino acids. Germline V CDR1 and CDR2: MNHEY, SVGAGI. CDR3: CASSYSTSGSYEQYF. CDR3 DNA sequence: TGTGCCAGCAGTTACTCTACTAGCGGGTCCTACGAGCAGTACTTC.